The rows below give T cell receptor beta chains drawn from one sample of a study of blood T cell repertoires in COVID-19. Assay: immunoSEQ multiplex PCR; the TCRdb copy retains only in-frame clones and omits some. The sample yields over 250,000 clones, 85% to 90% seen once. The sequencing sample was made of PBMCs or T cells enriched from blood (not recorded which). The origin of the receptors is a woman between 18 and 29 years old who had recovered from COVID-19. The CDR3 runs from the conserved cysteine through the conserved F or W. The D gene is left open where the match is weak. Size tells how often a clone was seen (once, few, many) or the class of an expanded clone, and some rows leave it out.

clone_size j_call d_call v_call cdr3_aa cdr3_nt
. TRBJ2-7 TRBD2 TRBV7-2 CASSLATGGEAYEQYF TGTGCCAGCAGCTTAGCTACGGGGGGGGAGGCCTACGAGCAGTACTTC
. TRBJ1-6 TRBD1 TRBV10-3 CAISRSGTGNSPLHF TGTGCCATCAGTCGATCCGGGACAGGGAATTCACCCCTCCACTTT
. TRBJ2-3 . TRBV6-1 CASSERAFGGGGTDTQYF TGTGCCAGCAGTGAAAGGGCCTTTGGCGGGGGCGGGACAGATACGCAGTATTTT
. TRBJ1-5 . TRBV15 CATQRQANQPQHF TGTGCCACCCAAAGACAGGCCAATCAGCCCCAGCATTTT
. TRBJ2-5 TRBD2 TRBV11-2 CASSPGTSGDGETQYF TGTGCCAGCAGCCCTGGGACTAGCGGGGACGGAGAGACCCAGTACTTC
. TRBJ2-2 TRBD2 TRBV4-1 CASSQEGPLAGGNTGELFF TGCGCCAGCAGCCAAGAAGGCCCTTTAGCGGGGGGGAACACCGGGGAGCTGTTTTTT
. TRBJ1-5 . TRBV6-1 CASSERDSNQPQHF TGTGCCAGCAGTGAACGCGATAGCAATCAGCCCCAGCATTTT
. TRBJ1-4 TRBD1 TRBV11-1 CASSLGGGGGEKLFF TGTGCCAGCAGCTTAGGAGGGGGCGGAGGAGAAAAACTGTTTTTT
once TRBJ1-5 TRBD1 TRBV28 CASSPDREQPQHF TGTGCCAGCAGCCCGGACAGGGAACAGCCCCAGCATTTT
. TRBJ2-7 . TRBV5-1 CASSLQGSEQYF TGCGCCAGCAGCTTGCAGGGTAGCGAGCAGTACTTC
. TRBJ1-6 . TRBV2 CASSEVRSYNSPLHF TGTGCCAGCAGTGAAGTCCGCTCCTATAATTCACCCCTCCACTTT
. TRBJ1-6 . TRBV4-1 CASSQAGLGVNSPLHF TGCGCCAGCAGCCAAGCTGGACTAGGAGTTAATTCACCCCTCCACTTT
few TRBJ2-7 TRBD1 TRBV12-5 CASGLVLYIVGDRGSYEQYF TGTGCTAGTGGTTTGGTACTTTATATTGTTGGGGACAGAGGTAGCTACGAGCAGTACTTC
. TRBJ2-7 TRBD1 TRBV6-1 CASSEGGDRDYEQYF TGTGCCAGCAGTGAAGGGGGGGACAGGGACTACGAGCAGTACTTC
. TRBJ1-1 . TRBV12-3/TRBV12-4 CASSVNTEAFF TGTGCCAGCAGCGTGAACACTGAAGCTTTCTTT
. TRBJ1-1 TRBD1 TRBV10-1 CASSESRTGGMNTEAFF TGCGCCAGCAGTGAGTCTCGGACAGGGGGGATGAACACTGAAGCTTTCTTT
. TRBJ2-7 TRBD2 TRBV13 CASSLELAGGPSEQYF TGTGCCAGCAGCTTAGAACTAGCGGGGGGGCCGTCCGAGCAGTACTTC
. TRBJ2-7 . TRBV6-5 CASSYSDGSEQYF TGTGCCAGCAGTTACTCGGACGGGAGCGAGCAGTACTTC
. TRBJ2-2 TRBD1 TRBV5-6 CASTQSGTGDTGELFF TGTGCCAGCACCCAATCCGGGACAGGGGATACCGGGGAGCTGTTTTTT
once TRBJ2-5 TRBD2 TRBV15 CATSPRPGTSGVAETQYF TGTGCCACCAGCCCGAGGCCGGGAACTAGCGGGGTGGCAGAGACCCAGTACTTC
. TRBJ1-1 . TRBV10-3 CAISEEANYPGRTEAFF TGTGCCATCAGTGAAGAAGCAAATTATCCGGGTCGCACTGAAGCTTTCTTT
. TRBJ2-5 TRBD2 TRBV7-8 CASSFSGLAPQETQYF TGTGCCAGCAGCTTCTCGGGACTAGCGCCGCAAGAGACCCAGTACTTC
once TRBJ2-7 TRBD2 TRBV7-2 CASSLVNGRRGGLEQYF TGTGCCAGCAGCTTAGTAAATGGCAGACGGGGGGGCCTCGAGCAGTACTTC
. TRBJ1-1 . TRBV6-5 CASSPVMNTEAFF TGTGCCAGCAGTCCCGTTATGAACACTGAAGCTTTCTTT
. TRBJ1-1 TRBD1 TRBV5-1 CASSSGQGTEAFF TGCGCCAGCAGCTCAGGACAGGGCACTGAAGCTTTCTTT
once TRBJ2-7 TRBD2 TRBV3-1/TRBV3-2 CASSRGTSAYEQYF TGTGCCAGCAGCCGAGGGACTAGCGCCTACGAGCAGTACTTC
. TRBJ2-1 TRBD1 TRBV5-4 CASSKDRGWGEQFF TGTGCCAGCAGCAAGGACAGGGGGTGGGGTGAGCAGTTCTTC
. TRBJ1-6 . TRBV12-3/TRBV12-4 CASSPENSPLHF TGTGCCAGCAGTCCTGAGAACTCACCCCTCCACTTT